This TCR beta chain was sequenced in a study of identical twins. Regarding the study as a whole: Out-of-frame alpha sequences common to twins exhibited an excess of low generation probability.

As for this clonotype: As yet, its antigen is unknown.

The CDR3 length is 14 residues. V was shortened by 3 bases and J by 4 bases, with 12 bases between the two germline ends. TCRdb reprocessed the 5' RACE reads via MiXCR and lists one record per CDR3 protein. Here the sample spans hundreds of thousands of distinct CDR3 sequences, 20% to 30% being singletons. Separately, the same data were catalogued under a study of T cells expressing NK-cell markers. Per that paper: Restriction of sorting to alpha-beta TCR T cells was accomplished in several experiments using an anti-gamma-delta TCR antibody. Whether expanded NKG2C+ T cell clones recognized HCMV stayed uncertain.

The sequence was collected from a woman under 30 in good health. V gene TRBV12-3 or TRBV12-4 combines with J gene TRBJ2-5; D might be TRBD1 (6 bases). Specimen: CD4+ T cells sorted from blood. The DNA of the CDR3 is TGTGCCAGCAGTTTCGCGAGGGGGTTAGAGACCCAGTACTTC. Translation gives CASSFARGLETQYF.